The entry below describes one T cell receptor beta chain. The antigen this receptor binds is unknown. Base qualities are missing; no much larger clone stands one base away. Collaborating institutions collected whole blood in K2EDTA tubes following their own protocols. For TCRbeta analysis, collaborators shipped samples as frozen whole blood, isolated PBMCs, or DNA extracted from either of those sample types. TCRbeta CDR3 regions were amplified from genomic DNA by means of the immunoSEQ Assay, a bias-controlled multiplex PCR. The study's processing was this. The number of nucleated cells in each sample was estimated by amplification of reference gene primers within the assay. To quantify the absolute abundance of each unique TCRbeta CDR3 rearrangement, sequence reads were collapsed and filtered. Productive Simpson clonality was computed per sample as the square root of Simpson's diversity index over productive rearrangements. TCRdb mirrors the immuneACCESS table, restricted to in-frame sequences. Some clones are absent from its copies; in checked studies, under half trace to an unresolved V gene, and the reason for the others is unknown. D and trimming come from the DNA, and the V and J calls and clone size come from that table. The sample has some 670,000 clones on record, 85% to 90% of them singletons. Roughly 0.25% of the sample rests with the top ten.

This specimen comes from a study of blood T cell repertoires in COVID-19 (dated by TCRdb to 2019 to 2021). Some background on the complete study: Collaborator samples came from the United States, Italy and Spain and covered acute and convalescent phases of COVID-19. The prospective study material was composed of cDNA or gDNA derived from T cells, B-cell-depleted T cells, or PBMCs. Subjects who had been exposed to COVID-19, were actively infected with it, or had recovered from it provided the deeply sampled blood TCRbeta repertoires that made up the dataset. The samples were drawn from the first 160 participants of the ongoing ImmuneRACE study and from 950 to 1,500 subjects provided by 6 global collaborators. The repertoires were released in a freely available public database intended as a resource for research on the immune response to SARS-CoV-2. A de-identified subject ID, COVID-19 status, age in years and sex were almost always included in the sample metadata. HLA class I and class II types, where available, came from metadata supplied by the sample provider rather than from assay-based typing.

General conclusions and limits of the study: The amount of clinical and demographic metadata varied by source and participant and was provided uncurated.

The sequence derives from a woman aged 18-29 years with acute or convalescent COVID-19. The source material was peripheral blood.

The CDR3 protein: CAISGQEGNLVAFF. The nucleotides read TGTGCCATCAGTGGACAGGAAGGGAATTTGGTAGCTTTCTTT. The V and J segments used are TRBV10-3 and TRBJ1-1, with a weak D call of TRBD1 (6 bases match). V gives up 4 bases and J gives up 10 bases, and the segment between their germline ends measures 19 bases. Sequences ENHRY (CDR1) and SYGVKD (CDR2) are obtained from the germline V gene. From the cysteine up to the phenylalanine, the CDR3 has a length of 14 residues. The CDR3 DNA has 42 bases and is translated from base 1.